A selection of T cell receptor beta chains follows, all from one sample in a study of shared clonotypes between healthy human individuals. Libraries were prepared by immunoSEQ multiplex PCR; TCRdb keeps only in-frame clonotypes and omits some of them. Altogether a few million clones are present, over 85% being singletons, with the ten largest covering over 0.12%. Sequencing input: naive CD4+ T cells sorted from blood. The origin of the receptors is a man between 18 and 29 years old in good health. CDR3s include the opening cysteine and the closing phenylalanine or tryptophan. Each record gives: V gene, clone size, D gene, J gene, CDR3 protein, CDR3 DNA. The D gene is left open where the match is weak. Clone size appears in some rows only: once, few, many, or a class for an expanded clone.

TRBV6-5,NA,TRBD1,TRBJ1-1,CASSLQQGGGTEAFF,TGTGCCAGCAGCTTACAACAGGGGGGGGGCACTGAAGCTTTCTTT
TRBV25-1,NA,NA,TRBJ2-7,CASSAPLVREQYF,TGTGCCAGCAGTGCCCCCCTGGTTCGAGAGCAGTACTTC
TRBV19,NA,NA,TRBJ1-1,CASSDRGDEAFF,TGTGCCAGTAGTGATAGGGGAGATGAAGCTTTCTTT
TRBV7-6,NA,TRBD2,TRBJ2-2,CASNDVAGGGELFF,TGTGCCAGCAACGATGTAGCGGGAGGGGGGGAGCTGTTTTTT
TRBV7-2,once,TRBD1,TRBJ1-2,CASSRAGGANYGYTF,TGTGCCAGCAGCCGCGCAGGGGGCGCGAACTATGGCTACACCTTC
TRBV7-9,NA,NA,TRBJ2-7,CASSLGHAGDHYEQYF,TGTGCCAGCAGCTTGGGACATGCAGGGGACCACTACGAGCAGTACTTC
TRBV29-1,NA,TRBD1,TRBJ1-4,CSVATGGTNEKLFF,TGCAGCGTTGCTACAGGGGGGACTAATGAAAAACTGTTTTTT
TRBV4-3,NA,NA,TRBJ1-3,CASSQQGTGNTIYF,TGCGCCAGCAGCCAACAGGGGACTGGAAACACCATATATTTT
TRBV5-4,once,NA,TRBJ1-4,CASSRSSSINEKLFF,TGTGCCAGCAGCCGGTCGAGCAGCATTAATGAAAAACTGTTTTTT
TRBV30,NA,NA,TRBJ1-3,CAWSLTGAPRLSGNTIYF,TGTGCCTGGAGTTTGACAGGCGCACCCCGTCTCTCTGGAAACACCATATATTTT
TRBV28,NA,NA,TRBJ1-1,CASRTGQTVMNTEAFF,TGTGCCAGCAGGACCGGACAGACCGTTATGAACACTGAAGCTTTCTTT
TRBV6-1,NA,NA,TRBJ1-5,CASSGEFYSNQPQHF,TGTGCCAGCAGTGGAGAATTTTATAGCAATCAGCCCCAGCATTTT
TRBV5-4,NA,NA,TRBJ1-4,CASSSQGGDEKLFF,TGTGCCAGCAGCTCGCAGGGAGGGGATGAAAAACTGTTTTTT
TRBV5-6,NA,NA,TRBJ2-5,CASSGGGRETQYF,TGTGCCAGCAGCGGAGGGGGGAGGGAGACCCAGTACTTC
TRBV4-2,NA,NA,TRBJ2-3,CASSHPPGPRKVDTQYF,TGTGCCAGCAGCCATCCCCCGGGGCCCCGAAAAGTAGATACGCAGTATTTT
TRBV15,NA,NA,TRBJ2-5,CATSRDWTGGETQYF,TGTGCCACCAGCAGAGATTGGACTGGGGGGGAGACCCAGTACTTC
TRBV6-7,NA,TRBD2,TRBJ2-7,CASSYSGGRPSYEQYF,TGTGCCAGCAGTTACTCGGGAGGGAGGCCCTCCTACGAGCAGTACTTC
TRBV4-3,NA,NA,TRBJ2-5,CASSRQGSQETQYF,TGCGCCAGCAGCCGGCAGGGGTCCCAAGAGACCCAGTACTTC
TRBV5-1,NA,NA,TRBJ2-7,CASSLGVADLYEQYF,TGCGCCAGCAGCTTGGGGGTAGCGGATCTATACGAGCAGTACTTC
TRBV10-2,NA,NA,TRBJ2-7,CASSVSAAGTYEQYF,TGCGCCAGCAGCGTTTCAGCGGCAGGAACCTACGAGCAGTACTTC
TRBV6-5,once,NA,TRBJ2-1,CASSFALGGNEQFF,TGTGCCAGCAGTTTCGCCCTGGGTGGAAATGAGCAGTTCTTC
TRBV10-3,NA,NA,TRBJ1-1,CATSGGGNTEAFF,TGTGCCACCTCGGGAGGGGGGAACACTGAAGCTTTCTTT